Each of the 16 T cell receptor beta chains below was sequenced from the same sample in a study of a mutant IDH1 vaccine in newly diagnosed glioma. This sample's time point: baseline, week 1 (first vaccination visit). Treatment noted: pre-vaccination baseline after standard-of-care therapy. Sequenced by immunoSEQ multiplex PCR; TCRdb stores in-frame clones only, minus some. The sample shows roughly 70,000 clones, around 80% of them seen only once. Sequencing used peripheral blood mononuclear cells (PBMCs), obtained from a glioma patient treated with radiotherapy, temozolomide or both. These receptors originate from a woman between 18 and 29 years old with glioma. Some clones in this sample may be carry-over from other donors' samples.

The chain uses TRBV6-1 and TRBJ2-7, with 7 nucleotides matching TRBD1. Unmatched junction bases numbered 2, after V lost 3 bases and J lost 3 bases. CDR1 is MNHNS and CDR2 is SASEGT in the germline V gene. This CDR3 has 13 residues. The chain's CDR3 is CASSEGQLYEQYF. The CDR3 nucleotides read TGTGCCAGCAGTGAGGGACAGCTCTACGAGCAGTACTTC.

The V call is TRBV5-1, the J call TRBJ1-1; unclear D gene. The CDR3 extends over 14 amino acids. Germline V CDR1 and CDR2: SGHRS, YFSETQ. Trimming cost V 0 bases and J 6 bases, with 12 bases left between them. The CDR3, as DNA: TGCGCCAGCAGCTTGGTGAGGGTTCAGGCTGAAGCTTTCTTT. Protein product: CASSLVRVQAEAFF.

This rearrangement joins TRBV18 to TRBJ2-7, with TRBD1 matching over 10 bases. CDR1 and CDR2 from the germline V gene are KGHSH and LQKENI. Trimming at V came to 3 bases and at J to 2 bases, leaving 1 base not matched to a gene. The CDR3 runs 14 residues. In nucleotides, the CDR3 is TGTGCCAGCTCACCCGACAGGGGGCCCTACGAGCAGTACTTC. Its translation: CASSPDRGPYEQYF.

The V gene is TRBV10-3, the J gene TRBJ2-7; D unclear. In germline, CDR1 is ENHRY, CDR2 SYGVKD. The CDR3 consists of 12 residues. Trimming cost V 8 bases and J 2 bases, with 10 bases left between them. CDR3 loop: CAIGQITYEQYF. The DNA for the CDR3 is TGTGCCATCGGTCAGATAACCTACGAGCAGTACTTC.

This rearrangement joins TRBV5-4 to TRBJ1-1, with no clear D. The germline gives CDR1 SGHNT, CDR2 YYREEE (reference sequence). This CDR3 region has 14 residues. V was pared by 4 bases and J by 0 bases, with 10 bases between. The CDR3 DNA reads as TGTGCCAGCAGCGCCGTGGAGCTGAACACTGAAGCTTTCTTT. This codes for CASSAVELNTEAFF.

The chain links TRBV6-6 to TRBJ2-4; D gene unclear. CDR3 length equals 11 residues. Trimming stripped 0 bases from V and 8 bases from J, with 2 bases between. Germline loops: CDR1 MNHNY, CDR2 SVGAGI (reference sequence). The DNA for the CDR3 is TGTGCCAGCAGTTACTCCGACATTCAGTACTTC. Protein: CASSYSDIQYF.

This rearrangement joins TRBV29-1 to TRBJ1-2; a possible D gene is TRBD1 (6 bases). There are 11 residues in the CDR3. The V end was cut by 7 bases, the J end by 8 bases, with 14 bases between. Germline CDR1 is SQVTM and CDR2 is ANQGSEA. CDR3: CSAEGDGGYTF. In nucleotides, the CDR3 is TGCAGCGCCGAGGGGGACGGGGGCTACACCTTC.

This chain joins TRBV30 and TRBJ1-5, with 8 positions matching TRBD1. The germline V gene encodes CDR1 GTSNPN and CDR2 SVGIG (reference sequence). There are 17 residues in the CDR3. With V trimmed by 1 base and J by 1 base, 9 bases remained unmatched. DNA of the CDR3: TGTGCCTGGAGTGAGTGGCAGGGGGCGCCGAGCAATCAGCCCCAGCATTTT. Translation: CAWSEWQGAPSNQPQHF.

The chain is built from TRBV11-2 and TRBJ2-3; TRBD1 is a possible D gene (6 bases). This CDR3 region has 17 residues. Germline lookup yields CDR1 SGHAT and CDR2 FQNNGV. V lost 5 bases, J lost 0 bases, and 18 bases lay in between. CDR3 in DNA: TGTGCCAGCAGCCCCCTAGGCAGGGGAAGGAGCACAGATACGCAGTATTTT. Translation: CASSPLGRGRSTDTQYF. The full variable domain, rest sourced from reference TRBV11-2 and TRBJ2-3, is EAGVAQSPRYKIIEKRQSVAFWCNPISGHATLYWYQQILGQGPKLLIQFQNNGVVDDSQLPKDRFSAERLKGVDSTLKIQPAKLEDSAVYLCASSPLGRGRSTDTQYFGPGTRLTVL.

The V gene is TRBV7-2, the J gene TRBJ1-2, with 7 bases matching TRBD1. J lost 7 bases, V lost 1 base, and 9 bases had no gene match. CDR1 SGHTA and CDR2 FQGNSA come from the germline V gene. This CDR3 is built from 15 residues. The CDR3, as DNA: TGTGCCAGCAGCTTAGTAGCGATAGGGGGCGGTGGCTACACCTTC. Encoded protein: CASSLVAIGGGGYTF.

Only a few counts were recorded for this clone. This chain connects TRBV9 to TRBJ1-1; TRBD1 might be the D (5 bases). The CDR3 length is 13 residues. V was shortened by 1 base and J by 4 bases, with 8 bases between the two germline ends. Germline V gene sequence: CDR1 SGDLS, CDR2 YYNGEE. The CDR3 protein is CASSVQGGTEAFF. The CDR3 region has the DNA TGTGCCAGCAGCGTACAGGGCGGCACTGAAGCTTTCTTT. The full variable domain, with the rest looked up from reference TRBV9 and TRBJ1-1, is DSGVTQTPKHLITATGQRVTLRCSPRSGDLSVYWYQQSLDQGLQFLIQYYNGEERAKGNILERFSAQQFPDLHSELNLSSLELGDSALYFCASSVQGGTEAFFGQGTRLTVV.

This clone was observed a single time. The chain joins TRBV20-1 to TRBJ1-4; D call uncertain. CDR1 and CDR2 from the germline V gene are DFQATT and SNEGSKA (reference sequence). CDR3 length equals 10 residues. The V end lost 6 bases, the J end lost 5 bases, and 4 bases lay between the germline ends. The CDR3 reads CSAWNEKLFF. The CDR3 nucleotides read TGCAGTGCCTGGAATGAAAAACTGTTTTTT.

The CDR3 bases are TGTGCTAGTGGACGAGGGACTAGCCTGAACACCGGGGAGCTGTTTTTT. Its protein is CASGRGTSLNTGELFF. This chain links TRBV12-5 with TRBJ2-2; TRBD2 matches 9 bases. From germline, CDR1 is LGHNT and CDR2 FRNRAP. The CDR3 extends over 16 amino acids. The V and J ends lost 6 bases and 1 base, in that order; junction bases with no gene match: 6.

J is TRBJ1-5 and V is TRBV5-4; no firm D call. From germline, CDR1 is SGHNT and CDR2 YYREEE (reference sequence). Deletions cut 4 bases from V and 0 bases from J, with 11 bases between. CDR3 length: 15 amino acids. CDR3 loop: CASSRWADSNQPQHF. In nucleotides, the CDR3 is TGTGCCAGCAGCCGTTGGGCAGATAGCAATCAGCCCCAGCATTTT. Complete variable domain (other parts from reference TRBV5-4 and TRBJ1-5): ETGVTQSPTHLIKTRGQQVTLRCSSQSGHNTVSWYQQALGQGPQFIFQYYREEENGRGNFPPRFSGLQFPNYSSELNVNALELDDSALYLCASSRWADSNQPQHFGDGTRLSIL.

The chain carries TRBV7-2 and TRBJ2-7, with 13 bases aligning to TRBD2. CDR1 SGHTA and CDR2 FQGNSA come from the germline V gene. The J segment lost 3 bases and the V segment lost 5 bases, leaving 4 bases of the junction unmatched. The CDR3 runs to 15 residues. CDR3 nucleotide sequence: TGTGCCAGCAGCCCCTGGACTAGCGGGAGCTACGAGCAGTACTTC. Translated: CASSPWTSGSYEQYF.

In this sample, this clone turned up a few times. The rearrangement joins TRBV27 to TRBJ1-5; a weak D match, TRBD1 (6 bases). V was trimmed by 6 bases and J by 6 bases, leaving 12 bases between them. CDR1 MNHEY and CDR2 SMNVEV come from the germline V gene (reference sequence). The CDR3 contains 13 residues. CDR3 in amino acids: CASSLQGSQPQHF. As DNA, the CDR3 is TGTGCCAGCAGCCTCCAGGGGAGTCAGCCCCAGCATTTT.